Shown below are 32 T cell receptor beta chains from a single sample sequenced in a study of post-analysis software for immune sequencing data. Broader study findings: In patients, TRBV5-6, TRBV5-1 and TRBV20-1 belonged to five or six TRBV segments found more frequently than in controls.

Antigens of these TCRs are unknown. The TCR beta cDNA libraries contained unique molecular identifiers. TCRdb reprocessed the PCR reads via MiXCR and lists one record per CDR3 protein. The data contain 750,000 to 900,000 distinct CDR3 sequences, roughly 50% of them singletons. The sequenced sample consisted of blood. The receptors were gathered from a girl under 18 with multiple sclerosis.

The chain uses TRBV7-2 and TRBJ2-7; 13 nucleotides align to TRBD2. Trimming cost V 2 bases and J 6 bases; bases outside gene matches: 4. The CDR3 loop spans 15 amino acids. The V gene's germline CDR1 is SGHTA and CDR2 FQGNSA. CDR3 bases: TGTGCCAGCAGCTTACCGGGACTAGCGGGACGCGAGCAGTACTTC. This encodes CASSLPGLAGREQYF.

The chain combines TRBV18 with TRBJ2-7; tentative D call: TRBD1 (7 bases). CDR1 is KGHSH, CDR2 LQKENI, per germline. V was cut by 2 bases and J by 0 bases, with 14 bases left in between. The length of the CDR3 is 16 residues. CDR3 loop: CASSPWAGQSSYEQYF. The CDR3 region has the DNA TGTGCCAGCTCACCATGGGCGGGACAGTCCTCCTACGAGCAGTACTTC.

This clonotype has at least ten counts. The chain couples TRBV5-1 to TRBJ2-7; 12 nucleotides line up with TRBD2. The germline V gene encodes CDR1 SGHRS and CDR2 YFSETQ. The CDR3 consists of 15 residues. The V segment lost 4 bases and the J segment 3 bases; nucleotides outside the gene matches: 5. The CDR3 bases are TGCGCCAGCAGCAGCCTGACTAGCGGGAGCTACGAGCAGTACTTC. This translates into CASSSLTSGSYEQYF.

The J gene is TRBJ1-2, the V gene TRBV29-1, with 7 bases aligning to TRBD1. The CDR3 totals 13 residues. Germline CDR1 and CDR2: SQVTM and ANQGSEA. With V trimmed by 2 bases and J by 8 bases, 8 bases remained unmatched. This CDR3 reads CSVEMTGIRGYTF. The CDR3 DNA reads as TGCAGCGTTGAAATGACAGGGATCCGGGGCTACACCTTC.

CDR3 residues: CASSYRTGGYEAFF. CDR3 sequence (DNA): TGTGCCAGCAGTTATAGGACAGGGGGCTATGAAGCTTTCTTT. The rearrangement uses TRBV6-5 and TRBJ1-1; 11 bases match TRBD1. V lost 3 bases, J lost 7 bases, and 4 bases stayed unmatched. Germline CDR1 is MNHEY and CDR2 is SVGAGI. The CDR3 loop spans 14 amino acids.

The table lists this clonotype with a few counts. The chain recombines TRBV6-2 or TRBV6-3 with TRBJ2-1; D not resolved. Between the trimmed V and J ends, which lost 6 bases and 5 bases, there was a span of 11 bases. CDR1 is MNHEY and CDR2 is SVGEGT in the germline V gene. The CDR3 sequence is 13 residues long. The CDR3 DNA is TGTGCCAGCAGCCGACGACTCGACAATGAGCAGTTCTTC. This encodes CASSRRLDNEQFF.

This clonotype was recorded many times. This chain connects TRBV4-1 to TRBJ2-5; 9 bases match TRBD1. Per germline, CDR1 MGHRA and CDR2 YSYEKL. The J segment lost 7 bases and the V segment lost 0 bases, leaving 6 bases of the junction unmatched. This CDR3 has 15 residues. The CDR3 sequence: CASSQDPGQGWTQYF. CDR3 DNA: TGCGCCAGCAGCCAAGATCCCGGACAGGGGTGGACCCAGTACTTC.

This clonotype has at least ten counts. This chain uses TRBV10-2 with TRBJ2-1, with 15 bases fitting TRBD2. V shed 8 bases and J 6 bases; nucleotides not matched to a gene: 5. The germline V gene encodes CDR1 WSHSY and CDR2 SAAADI. This CDR3 has 15 amino acids. The CDR3 bases are TGCGCCAGCCTCTCGGGACTAGCGGGAGGCAATGAGCAGTTCTTC. Protein sequence: CASLSGLAGGNEQFF.

This clonotype was counted a few times. The chain joins TRBV6-2 or TRBV6-3 to TRBJ2-7; weak D call: TRBD2 (6 bases). CDR1 and CDR2 (germline): MNHEY, SVGEGT. CDR3 length: 14 amino acids. V was trimmed by 2 bases and J by 0 bases, leaving 8 bases between them. The CDR3 DNA reads TGTGCCAGCAGTTACGGGACTTTCTCCTACGAGCAGTACTTC. This translates into CASSYGTFSYEQYF.

This rearrangement joins TRBV20-1 to TRBJ2-1; D assignment may be TRBD1 or TRBD2 (8 bases each). The ends were cut back, 3 bases at V and 8 bases at J, with 23 bases in the middle. The CDR3 totals 16 residues. Germline V lookup: CDR1 DFQATT, CDR2 SNEGSKA (reference sequence). CDR3 loop: CSASRGLREGLDEQFF. CDR3 DNA sequence: TGCAGTGCTAGCAGGGGGCTCCGGGAGGGCCTCGATGAGCAGTTCTTC.

This sequence joins TRBV20-1 and TRBJ2-4; tentative D call: TRBD1 (6 bases). The V and J ends lost 3 bases and 3 bases respectively, with 12 bases between them. CDR1 is DFQATT and CDR2 is SNEGSKA in the germline V gene (reference sequence). The CDR3 consists of 14 residues. CDR3 in amino acids: CSARFRDNKNIQYF. In DNA form, the CDR3 reads TGCAGTGCTAGGTTCCGGGACAACAAAAACATTCAGTACTTC.

CDR3 region: CASSGTGASYEQYF. The CDR3 DNA follows: TGTGCCAGCAGTGGGACAGGGGCCTCCTACGAGCAGTACTTC. The chain links TRBV28 to TRBJ2-7, with TRBD1 matching 10 bases. Germline CDR1 MDHEN, CDR2 SYDVKM. The CDR3 spans 14 residues. J was trimmed by 0 bases and V by 5 bases; bases with no gene match: 1.

The sample holds a few counts of this clonotype. V usage is TRBV20-1 and J usage is TRBJ1-2, with TRBD1 identical over 7 bases. V gave up 6 bases and J gave up 2 bases; unmatched junction bases: 9. The germline V gene has CDR1 DFQATT and CDR2 SNEGSKA (reference sequence). This CDR3 has 14 residues. The CDR3 region has the DNA TGCAGTGCCGACTCCCGGGACAGAAACTATGGCTACACCTTC. It is translated as CSADSRDRNYGYTF.

This clonotype appeared a few times. The chain joins TRBV20-1 to TRBJ2-5; TRBD2 might be the D (6 bases). Judging by the DNA end, TRBJ2-7 fits better; the J call may be wrong. CDR3 length: 13 amino acids. Germline assignment: CDR1 DFQATT and CDR2 SNEGSKA (reference sequence). CDR3 protein: CSAGGTPDLEQYF. Written as DNA, the CDR3 is TGCAGTGCTGGCGGGACTCCGGACCTCGAGCAGTACTTC.

The chain couples TRBV7-9 to TRBJ2-2; the D gene is possibly TRBD1 (5 bases). Trimming left V 4 bases short and J 1 base short, with 10 bases between. There are 15 residues in the CDR3. Germline V gene lookup returns CDR1 SEHNR and CDR2 FQNEAQ (reference sequence). The CDR3 DNA follows: TGTGCCAGCAGCTCATATCAGGGGAACACCGGGGAGCTGTTTTTT. Translating it yields CASSSYQGNTGELFF.

This clonotype came up a few times. The chain has TRBV9 and TRBJ2-7; D perhaps matches TRBD1 (6 bases). Germline-derived CDR1 and CDR2 are SGDLS and YYNGEE. There are 16 residues in the CDR3. V lost 0 bases to trimming and J lost 1 base, with 14 bases between them. DNA of the CDR3: TGTGCCAGCAGCGTAGGTCGAGAGGGGGAGTCCTACGAGCAGTACTTC. Translated: CASSVGREGESYEQYF. Full variable domain (rest looked up from reference TRBV9 and TRBJ2-7): DSGVTQTPKHLITATGQRVTLRCSPRSGDLSVYWYQQSLDQGLQFLIQYYNGEERAKGNILERFSAQQFPDLHSELNLSSLELGDSALYFCASSVGREGESYEQYFGPGTRLTVT.

This chain connects TRBV20-1 to TRBJ1-1; D might be TRBD1 (5 bases). Per germline, CDR1 DFQATT and CDR2 SNEGSKA (reference sequence). The CDR3 contains 14 residues. Trimming cost V 6 bases and J 5 bases, with 19 bases left between them. For the CDR3, the DNA is TGCAGTGCCCCCCCCCGAGGGACGGGAACTGAAGCTTTCTTT. Its protein is CSAPPRGTGTEAFF.

This clonotype was detected a few times. The chain links TRBV27 to TRBJ2-1; 8 bases are shared with TRBD1. The CDR3 spans 13 residues. From germline, CDR1 is MNHEY and CDR2 SMNVEV (reference sequence). The junction had 4 bases not matched to a gene; V was cut back by 4 bases and J by 8 bases. Here the CDR3 reads CASSSQQGDEQFF. CDR3 nucleotide sequence: TGTGCCAGCAGTTCCCAACAGGGGGATGAGCAGTTCTTC.

This clonotype has more than one count but fewer than ten. The V and J genes are TRBV3-1 and TRBJ2-7; weak D call: TRBD2 (5 bases). The CDR3 spans 12 residues. The germline V and J ends were trimmed by 6 bases and 4 bases, with 10 bases remaining between them. Per germline, CDR1 LGHDT and CDR2 YNNKEL (reference sequence). The CDR3 here is CASRSTSYEQYF. CDR3 in DNA: TGTGCCAGCAGATCAACTAGTTACGAGCAGTACTTC.

This chain joins TRBV7-6 and TRBJ2-1, with 8 bases fitting TRBD2. CDR1 is SGHVS, CDR2 FNYEAQ, per germline. With 4 bases clipped from V and 6 bases from J, the junction kept 8 bases outside the gene matches. This CDR3 has 15 residues. In nucleotides, the CDR3 is TGTGCCAGCAGCTCCACTAGCGGCGGGGGCAATGAGCAGTTCTTC. Protein sequence: CASSSTSGGGNEQFF.

This clonotype has at least ten counts. Here the CDR3 reads CASAGLAGGNEQFF. The CDR3 DNA follows: TGTGCCAGCGCCGGACTAGCGGGAGGGAATGAGCAGTTCTTC. This sequence joins TRBV18 and TRBJ2-1; 15 positions match TRBD2. In germline, CDR1 is KGHSH, CDR2 LQKENI. V shed 8 bases and J 7 bases; nucleotides not matched to a gene: 3. The CDR3 runs to 14 residues.

This clonotype was detected a few times. This CDR3 reads CSVDEGPQVYEQFF. The CDR3 DNA is TGCAGCGTTGACGAAGGGCCCCAAGTCTATGAGCAGTTCTTC. V usage is TRBV29-1 and J usage is TRBJ2-1; D gene unclear. This CDR3 contains 14 residues. Trimming took 3 bases from V and 8 from J, leaving 17 bases between them. Germline CDR1 and CDR2: SQVTM and ANQGSEA.

This clonotype occurred a few times. The J gene is TRBJ2-5, the V gene TRBV2; 9 nucleotides line up with TRBD1. The end of the DNA aligns better with TRBJ2-7, so the J call may be wrong. Germline CDR1 SNHLY, CDR2 FYNNEI. CDR3 length equals 16 residues. CDR3 protein: CASSRLGQGSSYEQYF. The CDR3, as DNA: TGTGCCAGCAGTCGTCTGGGACAGGGATCTTCATACGAGCAGTACTTC.

The chain is built from TRBV25-1 and TRBJ2-3, with D perhaps matching TRBD2 (6 bases). Germline V gives CDR1 MGHDK, CDR2 SYGVNS. CDR3 length equals 19 residues. Trimming pared 3 bases from V and 6 bases from J, leaving 28 bases between. CDR3 loop: CASSDPPGSFGGAGDTQYF. The CDR3 DNA is TGTGCCAGCAGTGACCCTCCCGGATCGTTTGGAGGGGCGGGGGATACGCAGTATTTT. Combining the CDR3 with reference TRBV25-1 and TRBJ2-3 gives the whole variable domain EADIYQTPRYLVIGTGKKITLECSQTMGHDKMYWYQQDPGMELHLIHYSYGVNSTEKGDLSSESTVSRIRTEHFPLTLESARPSHTSQYLCASSDPPGSFGGAGDTQYFGPGTRLTVL.

The chain employs TRBV15 and TRBJ1-1; D call uncertain. Germline V gene data show CDR1 as LNHNV and CDR2 as YYDKDF (reference sequence). The V end was cut by 0 bases, the J end by 3 bases, with 11 bases between. CDR3 length: 15 amino acids. CDR3 in DNA: TGTGCCACCAGCAGAGATAGCCAGGTTTACACTGAAGCTTTCTTT. Amino acid sequence: CATSRDSQVYTEAFF.

This clonotype was recorded a few times. V and J are TRBV15 and TRBJ2-5, with TRBD1 as a possible D gene (6 bases). TRBJ2-7 explains the end of the DNA better; the J call may be wrong. CDR3 length: 14 amino acids. The V gene's germline CDR1 is LNHNV and CDR2 YYDKDF (reference sequence). The chain's CDR3 is CATSRSSRGDEQYF. CDR3 in DNA: TGTGCCACCAGCAGGTCCTCCAGGGGAGACGAGCAGTACTTC.

This clonotype came up many times. This chain links TRBV7-8 with TRBJ1-2; no clear D. The V end lost 1 base, the J end lost 5 bases, and 14 bases lay between the germline ends. Germline lookup yields CDR1 SGHVS and CDR2 FQNEAQ. CDR3 length: 15 residues. CDR3 coding DNA: TGTGCCAGCAGCTTAGTGGTCAGGACGGGGTATGGCTACACCTTC. Protein product: CASSLVVRTGYGYTF.

This clonotype was counted between two and nine times. The gene calls are TRBV3-1 and TRBJ2-5; the D gene is possibly TRBD1 (5 bases). Germline CDR1 reads LGHDT; CDR2 reads YNNKEL (reference sequence). The CDR3 contains 16 residues. V lost 0 bases, J lost 1 base, and 12 bases lay in between. CDR3 DNA: TGTGCCAGCAGCCAAGATTTGGCCCAGGGCCAAGAGACCCAGTACTTC. This gives the protein CASSQDLAQGQETQYF.

This clonotype was found a few times. The chain carries TRBV29-1 and TRBJ2-1, with D possibly TRBD1 on 6 matching bases. Germline V gives CDR1 SQVTM, CDR2 ANQGSEA. V was trimmed by 0 bases and J by 10 bases, leaving 10 bases between them. The CDR3 contains 12 residues. CDR3 sequence (DNA): TGCAGCGTTGAAGATCCCGGGACAGAGCAGTTCTTC. The encoded protein is CSVEDPGTEQFF.

This clonotype was counted between two and nine times. The J gene is TRBJ1-5, the V gene TRBV12-5, with 10 bases that match TRBD1. The CDR3 covers 15 residues. Trimming removed 4 bases from V and 7 bases from J; junction bases left unmatched: 7. CDR1 is LGHNT, CDR2 FRNRAP, per germline. CDR3 DNA sequence: TGTGCTAGTGGTTCGTCGGACAGGGGGGTACAGCCCCAGCATTTT. Its protein is CASGSSDRGVQPQHF.

V is TRBV24-1 and J is TRBJ2-1; D is possibly TRBD1 (6 bases). TRBJ2-7 explains the end of the DNA better; the J call may be wrong. Germline values: CDR1 KGHDR, CDR2 SFDVKD. The CDR3 runs to 13 residues. The CDR3 DNA reads TGTGCCACCGTTGGGGGCCTCTACAATGAGCAGTACTTC. The encoded protein is CATVGGLYNEQYF.

There are a few counts of this clonotype. V usage is TRBV25-1 and J usage is TRBJ2-5, with D perhaps being TRBD1 or TRBD2 (5 bases each). Germline V CDR1 and CDR2: MGHDK, SYGVNS. V gave up 4 bases and J gave up 5 bases, with 11 bases separating them. This CDR3 region has 13 residues. The CDR3 region has the DNA TGTGCCAGCAGTGGGTGGGGGACGGAGACCCAGTACTTC. As protein: CASSGWGTETQYF.